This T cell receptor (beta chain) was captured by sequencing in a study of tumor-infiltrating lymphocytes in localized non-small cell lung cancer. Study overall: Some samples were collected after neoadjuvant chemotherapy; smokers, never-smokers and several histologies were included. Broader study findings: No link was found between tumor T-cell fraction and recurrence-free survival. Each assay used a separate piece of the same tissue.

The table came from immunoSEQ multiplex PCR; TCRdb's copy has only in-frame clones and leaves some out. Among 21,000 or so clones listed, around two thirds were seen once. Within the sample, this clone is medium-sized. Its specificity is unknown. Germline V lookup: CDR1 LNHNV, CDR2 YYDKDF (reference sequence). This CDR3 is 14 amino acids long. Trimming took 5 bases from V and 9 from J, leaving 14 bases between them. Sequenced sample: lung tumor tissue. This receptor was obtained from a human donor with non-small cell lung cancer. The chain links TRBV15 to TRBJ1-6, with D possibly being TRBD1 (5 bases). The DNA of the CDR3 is TGTGCCACCAGCGGGTCAGGGTCGGGTTCACCCCTCCACTTT. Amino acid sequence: CATSGSGSGSPLHF. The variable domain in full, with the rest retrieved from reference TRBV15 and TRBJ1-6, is DAMVIQNPRYQVTQFGKPVTLSCSQTLNHNVMYWYQQKSSQAPKLLFHYYDKDFNNEADTPDNFQSRRPNTSFCFLDIRSPGLGDTAMYLCATSGSGSGSPLHFGNGTRLTVT.